Below, 12 T cell receptor beta chains from the same sample are listed, as sequenced in a study of OX40 agonist ivuxolimab in advanced cancers. The repertoire was sequenced with immunoSEQ multiplex PCR; TCRdb's copy has only in-frame clones and lacks some. The repertoire has around 45,000 clones, 85% to 90% of them found once; the top ten carry roughly 8%. The sequencing used CD4+ or CD8+ T cells sorted from blood, collected in a trial of the OX40 agonist ivuxolimab. Receptors originate from an adult with an advanced solid tumor such as melanoma, head and neck, liver or kidney cancer.

This sequence joins TRBV7-9 and TRBJ1-3, with D possibly TRBD1 on 6 matching bases. The CDR3 contains 15 residues. V was trimmed by 5 bases and J by 2 bases, leaving 13 bases between them. Germline V lookup: CDR1 SEHNR, CDR2 FQNEAQ (reference sequence). CDR3 loop: CASSRRTATGNTIYF. CDR3 nucleotides: TGTGCCAGCAGCCGACGGACAGCCACTGGAAACACCATATATTTT.

This clone appeared a single time. The chain couples TRBV7-9 to TRBJ1-2; unclear D gene. The CDR3 consists of 13 residues. Trimming stripped 1 base from V and 8 bases from J, with 11 bases between. Germline lookup yields CDR1 SEHNR and CDR2 FQNEAQ (reference sequence). The CDR3 sequence is CASSLEVQRGYTF. The CDR3 nucleotides read TGTGCCAGCAGCTTAGAGGTACAGCGGGGCTACACCTTC.

This chain links TRBV5-4 with TRBJ1-3, with 7 bases that match TRBD1. Germline V CDR1 and CDR2: SGHNT, YYREEE (reference sequence). Trimming removed 2 bases from V and 2 bases from J; junction bases left unmatched: 4. The CDR3 extends over 15 amino acids. The CDR3 sequence is CASSFDRAAGNTIYF. CDR3 DNA sequence: TGTGCCAGCAGCTTCGACAGGGCGGCTGGAAACACCATATATTTT. The entire variable domain, with the rest obtained from reference TRBV5-4 and TRBJ1-3, is as follows: ETGVTQSPTHLIKTRGQQVTLRCSSQSGHNTVSWYQQALGQGPQFIFQYYREEENGRGNFPPRFSGLQFPNYSSELNVNALELDDSALYLCASSFDRAAGNTIYFGEGSWLTVV.

This sequence joins TRBV11-1 and TRBJ1-1; no clear D. The CDR3 is 15 amino acids. Trimming removed 1 base at V and 7 bases at J, with 16 bases between. Looked up from germline, CDR1 is SGHAT and CDR2 is FQDESV (reference sequence). The CDR3 region is CASSLVVPGRLEAFF. The CDR3 region has the DNA TGTGCCAGCAGCTTAGTTGTCCCAGGCCGACTTGAAGCTTTCTTT.

V is TRBV6-1 and J is TRBJ2-3; D might be TRBD1 (6 bases). The CDR3 covers 14 residues. V was clipped by 4 bases and J by 9 bases, with 17 bases between them. The germline CDR1 and CDR2 sequences are MNHNS and SASEGT. The CDR3 coding sequence is TGTGCCAGCAGTGCCCAGGACAGAATCGGAACGCAGTATTTT. Translated: CASSAQDRIGTQYF.

This clone came up a few times. This chain links TRBV18 with TRBJ2-1, with unresolved D. This CDR3 is 13 amino acids long. Trimming stripped 0 bases from V and 8 bases from J, with 8 bases between. CDR1 is KGHSH, CDR2 LQKENI, per germline. The chain's CDR3 is CASSPPGQDEQFF. The CDR3 DNA sequence: TGTGCCAGCTCACCACCGGGTCAAGATGAGCAGTTCTTC.

The chain links TRBV10-1 to TRBJ2-3; TRBD1 matches 8 bases. The CDR3 runs 15 residues. The V gene's germline CDR1 is WNHNN and CDR2 SYGVQD (reference sequence). Trimming removed 3 bases from V and 1 base from J; junction bases left unmatched: 3. The CDR3 DNA follows: TGCGCCAGCAGTGACCAGGGGGCTGGCACAGATACGCAGTATTTT. This encodes CASSDQGAGTDTQYF.

J is TRBJ2-7 and V is TRBV18; TRBD1 aligns across 10 bases. Germline V gives CDR1 KGHSH, CDR2 LQKENI. The CDR3 is made up of 15 amino acids. The junction had 4 bases not matched to a gene; V was cut back by 5 bases and J by 0 bases. The CDR3 DNA reads as TGTGCCAGCTCAGGACAGGGGGGGAGCTCCTACGAGCAGTACTTC. Residues: CASSGQGGSSYEQYF.

This clone appeared once. The V call is TRBV6-5, the J call TRBJ2-2, with D maybe TRBD2 (6 bases). The V gene lost 6 bases and the J gene lost 4 bases, with 9 bases spanning the gap. The CDR3 contains 13 residues. From germline, CDR1 is MNHEY and CDR2 SVGAGI. CDR3 in amino acids: CASRTRSTGELFF. The CDR3 coding sequence is TGTGCCAGCAGGACTAGAAGCACCGGGGAGCTGTTTTTT.

CDR3 DNA sequence: TGTGCCAGCAGCTGGCGGTCAAGCACAGATACGCAGTATTTT. Its translation is CASSWRSSTDTQYF. This chain joins TRBV5-8 and TRBJ2-3; unclear D gene. Germline V gene data show CDR1 as SGHTS and CDR2 as YDEGEE. The CDR3 runs 14 residues. V lost 3 bases and J lost 0, with 8 bases in between.

The genes are TRBV10-3 and TRBJ1-6; D is perhaps TRBD1 (5 bases). Germline CDR1 is ENHRY and CDR2 is SYGVKD. The CDR3 covers 13 residues. V shed 6 bases and J shed 7 bases, with 10 bases lying between them. CDR3 sequence (DNA): TGTGCCATCAGGAGGGGAGACAATTCACCCCTCCACTTT. As protein: CAIRRGDNSPLHF.

The chain joins TRBV5-1 to TRBJ2-2; D uncertain. Germline V lookup: CDR1 SGHRS, CDR2 YFSETQ. The CDR3 is 15 residues long. V lost 1 base and J lost 1, with 8 bases in between. CDR3 in amino acids: CASSLKVLNTGELFF. The DNA of the CDR3 is TGCGCCAGCAGCTTGAAGGTACTGAACACCGGGGAGCTGTTTTTT.